The 8 T cell receptor beta chains below come from one sample, sequenced in a study of identical twins. TCRdb re-called the 5' RACE reads with MiXCR, one entry per CDR3 protein. The data contain hundreds of thousands of distinct CDR3 sequences, around 10% of them singletons. Material for sequencing was memory (CD45RO+) T cells sorted from blood. All receptors come from a woman younger than 30 in good health.

In its sample, this clonotype was seen a few times. The chain has TRBV6-1 and TRBJ2-3, with 8 bases aligning to TRBD2. V trimming: 2 bases; J trimming: 1 base; junction bases outside the gene matches: 8. CDR3 length: 17 residues. Per the germline V gene, CDR1 is MNHNS and CDR2 is SASEGT. CDR3 residues: CASSETAGGAGTDTQYF. The CDR3 DNA is TGTGCCAGCAGTGAAACCGCCGGGGGGGCGGGCACAGATACGCAGTATTTT.

In this sample, this clonotype turned up many times. This chain connects TRBV6-1 to TRBJ2-1; TRBD2 might be the D (6 bases). Trimming shortened V by 6 bases and J by 0 bases, and 18 bases separated the two germline ends. The CDR3 has 17 residues. Germline-derived CDR1 and CDR2 are MNHNS and SASEGT. The CDR3 DNA is TGTGCCAGCAGCCCCCGTCAACGCGGGGCCTCCTACAATGAGCAGTTCTTC. It is translated as CASSPRQRGASYNEQFF.

The chain combines TRBV5-4 with TRBJ2-2; 9 positions match TRBD1. The ends lost 4 bases at V and 3 bases at J; junction bases unmatched: 4. Germline V gene lookup returns CDR1 SGHNT and CDR2 YYREEE (reference sequence). The CDR3 has 15 amino acids. CDR3 nucleotides: TGTGCCAGCAGCATGGACAGGGGTCACACCGGGGAGCTGTTTTTT. Translation gives CASSMDRGHTGELFF.

This clonotype was detected ten times or more. The rearrangement links TRBV10-3 to TRBJ1-2, with D possibly being TRBD1 (5 bases). V was shortened by 6 bases and J by 6 bases, with 14 bases between the two germline ends. CDR1 is ENHRY and CDR2 is SYGVKD in the germline V gene. The length of the CDR3 is 13 residues. The CDR3 loop is CAIRPGTANGYTF. In DNA, the CDR3 is TGTGCCATCAGGCCCGGGACGGCAAATGGCTACACCTTC.

This clonotype was observed a handful of times. CDR3 amino acids: CSASTDGGTEAFF. CDR3 nucleotide sequence: TGCAGTGCTAGTACGGACGGCGGCACTGAAGCTTTCTTT. The chain is built from TRBV20-1 and TRBJ1-1; D not certain. Germline V lookup: CDR1 DFQATT, CDR2 SNEGSKA (reference sequence). CDR3 length: 13 residues. Trimming removed 3 bases from V and 4 bases from J, with 12 bases in between.

This chain uses TRBV6-1 with TRBJ2-4, with D perhaps assigned TRBD1 or TRBD2 (6 bases each). Germline V gene sequence: CDR1 MNHNS, CDR2 SASEGT. The ends were cut back, 6 bases at V and 4 bases at J, with 13 bases in the middle. There are 14 residues in the CDR3. The CDR3: CASRTWRGKNIQYF. In nucleotides, the CDR3 is TGTGCCAGCAGGACATGGAGGGGGAAAAACATTCAGTACTTC.

This clonotype was observed at least ten times. This chain links TRBV12-3 or TRBV12-4 with TRBJ2-1; TRBD1 matches at 8 bases. The CDR3 runs to 15 residues. V lost 7 bases to trimming and J lost 0 bases; unmatched junction nucleotides: 5. In nucleotides, the CDR3 is TGTGCCAGCACCTTGGACAGGGACTCCTACAATGAGCAGTTCTTC. This gives the protein CASTLDRDSYNEQFF.

V is TRBV5-8 and J is TRBJ2-2, with D unresolved. Germline CDR1 SGHTS, CDR2 YDEGEE. Trimming cost V 2 bases and J 7 bases, with 12 bases left between them. CDR3 length: 14 residues. CDR3 nucleotide sequence: TGTGCCAGCAGCTTTGGTCGGGCCGGCGGGGAGCTGTTTTTT. Amino acids: CASSFGRAGGELFF.